This TCR beta chain originates from a study of shared clonotypes between healthy human individuals. Notes on the study in general: Naive subsets tended to show greater estimated richness than memory subsets. Sharing across four donors was highest in naive CD4 (roughly 5%) and lowest in memory CD8 (0.4%).

Germline-derived CDR1 and CDR2 are SEHNR and FQNEAQ (reference sequence). V was clipped by 5 bases and J by 1 base; unmatched bases: 2. This CDR3 spans 15 amino acids. Only in-frame clones appear in the TCRdb table, and some are missing; sequencing was by immunoSEQ multiplex PCR. The sample has some 2 million clones, around 96% seen once. The naive CD8 fraction comprised CD45RO-negative cells positively selected for CCR7 and excluded terminally differentiated effector memory CD45RA+ cells. On this clone: Its antigen is undetermined.

The TCR originated in a man in his late teens or twenties in good health. Material for sequencing was naive CD8+ T cells sorted from blood. This rearrangement joins TRBV7-9 to TRBJ2-2, with 9 nucleotides matching TRBD1. CDR3 nucleotide sequence: TGTGCCAGCAGCGGGGGACAGGGGAACACCGGGGAGCTGTTTTTT. It is translated as CASSGGQGNTGELFF.